The T cell receptor (beta chain) described here comes from a study of beta chain features in type 1 diabetes. cDNA synthesis used the whole RNA isolate, giving expressed TCRB sequences. Only in-frame clones appear in the TCRdb table, and some are missing; sequencing was by immunoSEQ multiplex PCR. This table holds around 250,000 clones, 20% found once. Averaging approximately 110 mL, one heparinised blood draw came from each individual donor. Overall study findings and caveats: Patients with Type 1 diabetes showed moderately but significantly shorter TCRB CDR3s in all four CD4+ subsets. Lower insertion and higher deletion counts appeared at VDJ junctions in type 1 diabetes patients.

For this clone: What it binds is not known.

The V and J ends lost 5 bases and 6 bases respectively, with 19 bases between them. This CDR3 spans 15 amino acids. Looked up from germline, CDR1 is SGHTA and CDR2 is FQGNSA. The J gene is TRBJ1-1, the V gene TRBV7-2; a possible D gene is TRBD1 (6 bases). The clonotype was recovered from a woman aged 40 to 49 with type 1 diabetes. Sample: naive CD4+ T cells from blood. The CDR3 coding sequence is TGTGCCAGCAGCCGGGGGGGCGGCCTGAGGGCTGAAGCTTTCTTT. This translates into CASSRGGGLRAEAFF.